This TCR beta chain stems from a study of control samples from healthy donors and cancer patients. Method: immunoSEQ multiplex PCR; TCRdb's copy keeps in-frame clones and lacks some. The sample consists of tens of thousands of clones, around nine tenths of them appearing once. The sequenced sample consisted of blood. The source of this sequence is a woman aged 45-65 years in good health.

The CDR3 DNA is TGTGCCAGCAGAGAAGGGGCGGGGACAGGGGCCGGGGAGCTGTTTTTT. This encodes CASREGAGTGAGELFF. The chain is built from TRBV9 and TRBJ2-2; 10 nucleotides line up with TRBD1. The V gene end was trimmed by 5 bases and the J gene end by 6 bases; junction bases not matched to a gene: 10. CDR1 and CDR2 (germline): SGDLS, YYNGEE. The CDR3 has 16 amino acids.